These 25 T cell receptor beta chains came from one sample sequenced in a study of T cell repertoires in cytomegalovirus infection. TCRdb redid the calling of the reads with MiXCR, one entry per CDR3 protein. The sample carries 200,000 or so distinct CDR3 sequences, around 20% recorded once. The sample was PBMCs. The receptors originated from a human donor in good health (CMV status not recorded). Some clones in this sample may be carry-over from other donors' samples.

The chain employs TRBV5-5 and TRBJ2-3, with D possibly matching TRBD2 (6 bases). CDR3 length: 14 amino acids. V lost 7 bases and J 2 bases, leaving 14 bases between the germline ends. Germline V gene data show CDR1 as SGHKS and CDR2 as YYEKEE (reference sequence). DNA of the CDR3: TGTGCCAGCTTTTTAGCGGAACTCACAGATACGCAGTATTTT. Its protein product is CASFLAELTDTQYF.

The chain uses TRBV25-1 and TRBJ2-1; 7 bases fit TRBD1. The CDR3 length is 15 residues. V was clipped by 4 bases and J by 8 bases; unmatched bases: 11. The germline gives CDR1 MGHDK, CDR2 SYGVNS. The CDR3 reads CASSVGTVLVDEQFF. CDR3 sequence (DNA): TGTGCCAGCAGTGTCGGGACAGTTTTAGTCGATGAGCAGTTCTTC.

This clonotype has a handful of counts. V usage is TRBV28 and J usage is TRBJ2-2; D uncertain. This CDR3 is 15 amino acids long. Trimming cost V 2 bases and J 1 base, with 8 bases left between them. Germline V gene data show CDR1 as MDHEN and CDR2 as SYDVKM. CDR3 nucleotide sequence: TGTGCCAGCAGTTTAAGGACCCTGAACACCGGGGAGCTGTTTTTT. This codes for CASSLRTLNTGELFF.

This clonotype was detected many times. V usage is TRBV7-3 and J usage is TRBJ2-2, with 10 bases identical to TRBD2. The CDR3 sequence is 14 residues long. In germline, CDR1 is SGHTA, CDR2 FQGTGA. The V and J ends lost 5 bases and 6 bases, in that order; junction bases with no gene match: 3. The CDR3 region has the DNA TGTGCCAGCAGCCTTCTAGCGGGGGCCGGGGAGCTGTTTTTT. Translated, it gives CASSLLAGAGELFF. Using reference TRBV7-3 and TRBJ2-2 for the parts outside the CDR3, the full variable domain is GAGVSQTPSNKVTEKGKYVELRCDPISGHTALYWYRQSLGQGPEFLIYFQGTGAADDSGLPNDRFFAVRPEGSVSTLKIQRTERGDSAVYLCASSLLAGAGELFFGEGSRLTVL.

This chain uses TRBV9 with TRBJ1-1, with no clear D. The germline V and J ends were trimmed by 4 bases and 4 bases, with 14 bases remaining between them. CDR3 length equals 14 residues. Germline-derived CDR1 and CDR2 are SGDLS and YYNGEE. The CDR3: CASSPGSLSTEAFF. CDR3 DNA sequence: TGTGCCAGCAGCCCCGGGTCCTTAAGCACTGAAGCTTTCTTT.

The chain recombines TRBV5-1 with TRBJ1-1; 9 bases map to TRBD1. This CDR3 spans 15 amino acids. V lost 7 bases and J lost 3; bases outside the gene matches: 10. Germline CDR1 is SGHRS and CDR2 is YFSETQ. The CDR3 region has the DNA TGCGCCAGCGGTACAAGAACAGGGGGCGACACTGAAGCTTTCTTT. This encodes CASGTRTGGDTEAFF.

This clonotype was seen at least ten times. The V gene is TRBV7-8, the J gene TRBJ1-1; D is unresolved. Germline values: CDR1 SGHVS, CDR2 FQNEAQ. Trimming pared 1 base from V and 0 bases from J, leaving 9 bases between. The CDR3 consists of 15 residues. CDR3 loop: CASSLGVGMNTEAFF. CDR3 DNA sequence: TGTGCCAGCAGCTTAGGTGTGGGGATGAACACTGAAGCTTTCTTT.

Remarks on this clonotype: This sequence may be a read error, since a much larger clone differs from it by one base. The chain employs TRBV7-2 and TRBJ1-2; 8 bases match TRBD1. Unmatched junction bases numbered 8, after V lost 3 bases and J lost 5 bases. Looked up from germline, CDR1 is SGHTA and CDR2 is FQGNSA. The CDR3 spans 15 residues. CDR3 bases: TGTGCCAGCAGCTTGGGCCGGGGACAGGATTATGGCTACACCTTC. It translates to CASSLGRGQDYGYTF.

This clonotype was observed many times. J is TRBJ1-1 and V is TRBV12-3 or TRBV12-4; TRBD1 agrees at 11 bases. The CDR3 is 16 residues long. Trimming cost V 1 base and J 8 bases; bases outside gene matches: 9. The CDR3 DNA is TGTGCCAGCAGTTTAGGGGCAGGACAGGGGGCAAGGGAAGCTTTCTTT. It translates to CASSLGAGQGAREAFF.

At least ten counts were recorded for this clonotype. The CDR3 DNA sequence: TGTGCCAGCAGCCGTCGACAGGGGATGAACACTGAAGCTTTCTTT. It encodes CASSRRQGMNTEAFF. V and J are TRBV7-8 and TRBJ1-1, with 8 bases matching TRBD1. V lost 5 bases and J lost 0; bases outside the gene matches: 5. There are 15 residues in the CDR3. Germline loops: CDR1 SGHVS, CDR2 FQNEAQ.

The chain is built from TRBV27 and TRBJ1-1; unclear D gene. Germline CDR1 reads MNHEY; CDR2 reads SMNVEV (reference sequence). This CDR3 has 13 amino acids. Between the trimmed V and J ends, which lost 2 bases and 8 bases, there was a span of 12 bases. As DNA, the CDR3 is TGTGCCAGCAGTTTAATGGCCAGCGCAGAAGCTTTCTTT. The encoded protein is CASSLMASAEAFF.

CDR3 residues: CASRLDGGIGNTEAFF. CDR3 DNA: TGTGCCAGTAGGCTGGATGGGGGGATTGGGAACACTGAAGCTTTCTTT. This chain uses TRBV19 with TRBJ1-1, with D tentatively TRBD1 (5 bases). The CDR3 runs to 16 residues. The ends were cut back, 6 bases at V and 1 base at J, with 18 bases in the middle. Germline V CDR1 and CDR2: LNHDA, SQIVND (reference sequence).

J is TRBJ2-5 and V is TRBV6-6; D ambiguous. Trimming cost V 0 bases and J 4 bases, with 6 bases left between them. The CDR3 is made up of 13 amino acids. Germline V gene lookup returns CDR1 MNHNY and CDR2 SVGAGI (reference sequence). The CDR3 region is CASSYSMVETQYF. CDR3 DNA sequence: TGTGCCAGCAGTTACTCGATGGTAGAGACCCAGTACTTC.

As concerns this clonotype: Compared with germline, one end of the junction differs, possibly owing to a read error. This sequence joins TRBV11-2 and TRBJ2-1; tentatively, D is TRBD2 (5 bases). The CDR3 length is 16 residues. The germline CDR1 and CDR2 sequences are SGHAT and FQNNGV. CDR3 sequence (DNA): TGTGCCAGCAGCATAGACCCCGGGGTTTCTTACAATGAGCAGTTCTTC. It codes for CASSIDPGVSYNEQFF.

This clonotype appeared a few times. The chain recombines TRBV19 with TRBJ1-5; weak D call: TRBD1 (6 bases). Germline V gives CDR1 LNHDA, CDR2 SQIVND (reference sequence). The CDR3 loop spans 15 amino acids. V lost 7 bases to trimming and J lost 0 bases, with 13 bases between them. CDR3 region: CASTRTANSNQPQHF. In nucleotides, the CDR3 is TGTGCCAGTACTCGGACAGCCAATAGCAATCAGCCCCAGCATTTT.

The J gene is TRBJ2-2, the V gene TRBV28; D assignment may be TRBD1 or TRBD2 (5 bases each). The V end was cut by 4 bases, the J end by 4 bases, with 13 bases between. Germline V gene data show CDR1 as MDHEN and CDR2 as SYDVKM. The CDR3 is 15 amino acids. The CDR3 DNA follows: TGTGCCAGCAGTTCTTGGGGTGGGGGCACCGGGGAGCTGTTTTTT. It is translated as CASSSWGGGTGELFF.

This clonotype occurred many times. The chain carries TRBV7-2 and TRBJ2-7, with no clear D. This CDR3 region has 13 residues. In germline, CDR1 is SGHTA, CDR2 FQGNSA. The V end lost 1 base, the J end lost 0 bases, and 4 bases lay between the germline ends. DNA of the CDR3: TGTGCCAGCAGCTTAGTTAGCTCCTACGAGCAGTACTTC. Residues: CASSLVSSYEQYF.

V and J are TRBV14 and TRBJ1-1; D unclear. The CDR3 is 16 residues long. Germline loops: CDR1 SGHDN, CDR2 FVKESK. V lost 0 bases to trimming and J lost 0 bases, with 11 bases between them. CDR3 region: CASSQDPPGLNTEAFF. CDR3 nucleotide sequence: TGTGCCAGCAGCCAAGATCCCCCAGGACTGAACACTGAAGCTTTCTTT.

In this sample, this clonotype turned up many times. The chain joins TRBV7-2 to TRBJ2-7, with a tentative D call TRBD2 (6 bases). Germline loops: CDR1 SGHTA, CDR2 FQGNSA. Between the trimmed V and J ends, which lost 10 bases and 6 bases, there was a span of 19 bases. The CDR3 sequence is 13 residues long. The CDR3 here is CATTKGGLREQYF. CDR3 DNA: TGTGCCACTACGAAGGGAGGACTACGCGAGCAGTACTTC.

The chain joins TRBV19 to TRBJ2-4, with 9 nucleotides matching TRBD2. The CDR3 has 17 residues. CDR1 is LNHDA and CDR2 is SQIVND in the germline V gene (reference sequence). V shed 8 bases, J shed 3 bases, and the junction held 14 bases outside the gene matches. In nucleotides, the CDR3 is TGTGCCAGTCGAGACAGGGCGGGAGGGCCGGGCAAAAACATTCAGTACTTC. It encodes CASRDRAGGPGKNIQYF.

Ten or more counts support this clonotype. One end of the junction does not line up with germline, which may come from a read error. The genes are TRBV7-6 and TRBJ2-1; 7 bases line up with TRBD2. Germline CDR1 is SGHVS and CDR2 is FNYEAQ. CDR3 length equals 13 residues. The CDR3 sequence is CASSPRLGGEQFF. CDR3 DNA sequence: TGTGCTAGCAGCCCGAGGTTGGGGGGGGAGCAGTTCTTC.

The gene calls are TRBV27 and TRBJ1-5, with 9 positions matching TRBD1. This CDR3 spans 17 amino acids. V dropped 4 bases and J dropped 6; count of bases not matched to a gene: 13. In germline, CDR1 is MNHEY, CDR2 SMNVEV (reference sequence). The CDR3 DNA sequence: TGTGCCAGCAGTTCAGGACAGGGGAGAGGAAATGGTCAGCCCCAGCATTTT. It encodes CASSSGQGRGNGQPQHF.

The chain has TRBV11-3 and TRBJ2-2; 8 positions agree with TRBD1. The J segment lost 1 base and the V segment lost 4 bases, leaving 5 bases of the junction unmatched. The CDR3 spans 16 residues. Germline V gene data show CDR1 as SGHNT and CDR2 as YENEEA. Here the CDR3 reads CASSSWTGMNTGELFF. In DNA, the CDR3 is TGTGCCAGCAGCTCGTGGACAGGGATGAACACCGGGGAGCTGTTTTTT.

This clonotype was picked up many times. The chain joins TRBV7-2 to TRBJ2-1; the match to TRBD1 covers 8 bases. Losses at the gene ends were 5 bases for V and 9 bases for J; bases not matched to a gene: 6. CDR1 and CDR2 from the germline V gene are SGHTA and FQGNSA. This CDR3 comprises 13 residues. The CDR3 loop is CASSRWTGSEQFF. Written as DNA, the CDR3 is TGTGCCAGCAGCAGGTGGACAGGGTCTGAGCAGTTCTTC.

Many counts were recorded for this clonotype. V gene TRBV29-1 combines with J gene TRBJ2-1; D is ambiguous. Deletions cut 1 base from V and 2 bases from J, with 9 bases between. This CDR3 has 14 amino acids. Germline V gene lookup returns CDR1 SQVTM and CDR2 ANQGSEA. This CDR3 is CSVEGDWTYNEQFF. DNA for the CDR3: TGCAGCGTTGAAGGGGATTGGACCTACAATGAGCAGTTCTTC.